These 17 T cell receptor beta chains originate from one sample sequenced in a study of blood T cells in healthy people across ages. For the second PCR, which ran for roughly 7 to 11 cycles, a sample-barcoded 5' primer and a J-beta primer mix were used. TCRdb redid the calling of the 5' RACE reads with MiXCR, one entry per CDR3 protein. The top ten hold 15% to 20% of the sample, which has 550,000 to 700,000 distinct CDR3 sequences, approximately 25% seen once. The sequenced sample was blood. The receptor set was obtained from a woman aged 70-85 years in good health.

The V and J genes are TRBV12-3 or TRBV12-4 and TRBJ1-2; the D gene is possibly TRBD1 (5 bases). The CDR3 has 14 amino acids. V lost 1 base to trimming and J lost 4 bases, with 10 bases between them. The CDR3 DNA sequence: TGTGCCAGCAGTTTAGACTCGACAGTCTATGGCTACACCTTC. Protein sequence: CASSLDSTVYGYTF.

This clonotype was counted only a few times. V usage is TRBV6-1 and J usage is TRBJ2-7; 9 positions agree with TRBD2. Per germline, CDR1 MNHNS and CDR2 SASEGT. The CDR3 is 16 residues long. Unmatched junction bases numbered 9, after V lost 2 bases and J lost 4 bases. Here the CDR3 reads CASSESVWTSVYEQYF. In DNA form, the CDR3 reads TGTGCCAGCAGTGAAAGTGTCTGGACTAGCGTTTACGAGCAGTACTTC.

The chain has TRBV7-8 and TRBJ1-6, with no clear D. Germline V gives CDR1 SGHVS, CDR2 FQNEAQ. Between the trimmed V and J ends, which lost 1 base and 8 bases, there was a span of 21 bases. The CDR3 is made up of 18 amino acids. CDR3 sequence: CASSLGGKAATIHSPLHF. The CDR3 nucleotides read TGTGCCAGCAGCTTAGGAGGAAAGGCCGCTACTATCCATTCACCCCTCCACTTT.

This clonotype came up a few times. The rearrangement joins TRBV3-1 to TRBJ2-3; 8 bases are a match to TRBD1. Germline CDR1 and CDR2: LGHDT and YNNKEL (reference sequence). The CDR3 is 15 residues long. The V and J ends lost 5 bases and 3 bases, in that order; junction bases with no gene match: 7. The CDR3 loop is CASSAGQGRTDTQYF. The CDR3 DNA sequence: TGTGCCAGCAGCGCTGGACAGGGAAGGACAGATACGCAGTATTTT.

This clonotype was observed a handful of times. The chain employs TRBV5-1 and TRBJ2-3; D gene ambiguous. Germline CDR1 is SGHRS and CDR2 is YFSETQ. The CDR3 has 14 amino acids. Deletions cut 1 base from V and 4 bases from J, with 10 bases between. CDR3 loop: CASSLSHQADTQYF. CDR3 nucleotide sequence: TGCGCCAGCAGCTTGTCCCATCAGGCAGATACGCAGTATTTT.

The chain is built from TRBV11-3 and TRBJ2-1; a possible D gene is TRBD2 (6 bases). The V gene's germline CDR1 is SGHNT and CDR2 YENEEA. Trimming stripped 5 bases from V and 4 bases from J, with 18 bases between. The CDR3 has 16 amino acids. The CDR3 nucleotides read TGTGCCAGCAGCCCCCCCTCGGGACTCCCTTACAATGAGCAGTTCTTC. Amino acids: CASSPPSGLPYNEQFF.

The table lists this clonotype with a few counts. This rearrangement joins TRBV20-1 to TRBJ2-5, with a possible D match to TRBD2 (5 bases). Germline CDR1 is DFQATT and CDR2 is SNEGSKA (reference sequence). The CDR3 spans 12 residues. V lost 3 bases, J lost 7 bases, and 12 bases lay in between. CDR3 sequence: CSARDLGGTQYF. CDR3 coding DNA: TGCAGTGCTAGGGACTTAGGAGGGACCCAGTACTTC.

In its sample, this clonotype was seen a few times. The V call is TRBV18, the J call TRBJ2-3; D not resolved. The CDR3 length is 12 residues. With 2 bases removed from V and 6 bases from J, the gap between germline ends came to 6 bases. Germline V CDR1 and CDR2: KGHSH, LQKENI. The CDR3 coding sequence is TGTGCCAGCTCACCAATGGGGGATACGCAGTATTTT. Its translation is CASSPMGDTQYF.

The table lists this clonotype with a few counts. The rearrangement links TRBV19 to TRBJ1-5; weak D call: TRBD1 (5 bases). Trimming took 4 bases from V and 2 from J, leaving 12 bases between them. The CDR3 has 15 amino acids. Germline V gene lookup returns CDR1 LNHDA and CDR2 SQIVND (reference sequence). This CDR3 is CASSTVLGGNQPQHF. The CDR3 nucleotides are TGTGCCAGTAGTACGGTCCTGGGGGGCAATCAGCCCCAGCATTTT.

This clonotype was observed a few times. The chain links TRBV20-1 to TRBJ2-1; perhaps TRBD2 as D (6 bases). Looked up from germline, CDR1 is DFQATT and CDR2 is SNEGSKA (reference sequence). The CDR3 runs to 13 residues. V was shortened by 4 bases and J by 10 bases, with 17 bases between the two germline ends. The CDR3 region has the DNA TGCAGTGCTACCTCCGGGACTCCCAACGAGCAGTTCTTC. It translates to CSATSGTPNEQFF.

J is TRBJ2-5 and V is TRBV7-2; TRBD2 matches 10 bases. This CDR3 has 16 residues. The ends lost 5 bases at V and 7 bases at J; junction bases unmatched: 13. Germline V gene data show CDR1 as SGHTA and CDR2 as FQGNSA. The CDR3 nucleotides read TGTGCCAGCAGCCTTATTAGTAGCGGGGGGAGGGGGACCCAGTACTTC. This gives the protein CASSLISSGGRGTQYF.

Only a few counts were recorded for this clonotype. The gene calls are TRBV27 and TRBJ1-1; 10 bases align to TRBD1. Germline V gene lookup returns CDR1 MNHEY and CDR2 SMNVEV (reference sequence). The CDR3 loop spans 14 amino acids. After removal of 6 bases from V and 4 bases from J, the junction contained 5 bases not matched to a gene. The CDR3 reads CASRRGTGATEAFF. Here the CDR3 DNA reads TGTGCCAGCAGACGAGGGACAGGGGCCACTGAAGCTTTCTTT.

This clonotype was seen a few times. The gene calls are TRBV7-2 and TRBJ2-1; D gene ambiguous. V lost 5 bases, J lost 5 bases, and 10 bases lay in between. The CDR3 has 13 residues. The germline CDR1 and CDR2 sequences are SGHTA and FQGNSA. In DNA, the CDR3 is TGTGCCAGCAGCAGTACGACTGACAATGAGCAGTTCTTC. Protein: CASSSTTDNEQFF.

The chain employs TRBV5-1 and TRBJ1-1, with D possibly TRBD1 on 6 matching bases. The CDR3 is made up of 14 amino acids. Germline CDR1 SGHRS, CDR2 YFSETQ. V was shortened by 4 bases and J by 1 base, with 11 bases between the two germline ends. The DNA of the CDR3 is TGCGCCAGCAGCCCGCAACAGGGGAACACTGAAGCTTTCTTT. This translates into CASSPQQGNTEAFF.

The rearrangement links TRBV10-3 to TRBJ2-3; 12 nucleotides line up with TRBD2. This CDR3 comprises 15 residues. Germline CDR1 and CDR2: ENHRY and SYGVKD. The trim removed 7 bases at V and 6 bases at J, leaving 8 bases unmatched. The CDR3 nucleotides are TGTGCCATCACTACCGGACTAGCGGGGTTTGATACGCAGTATTTT. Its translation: CAITTGLAGFDTQYF.

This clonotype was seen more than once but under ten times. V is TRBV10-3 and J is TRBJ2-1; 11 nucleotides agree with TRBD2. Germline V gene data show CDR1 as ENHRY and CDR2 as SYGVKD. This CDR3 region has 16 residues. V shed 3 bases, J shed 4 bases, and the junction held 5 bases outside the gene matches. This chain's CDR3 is CAISDSSGGPYNEQFF. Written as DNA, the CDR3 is TGTGCCATCAGTGATTCTAGCGGGGGGCCTTACAATGAGCAGTTCTTC.

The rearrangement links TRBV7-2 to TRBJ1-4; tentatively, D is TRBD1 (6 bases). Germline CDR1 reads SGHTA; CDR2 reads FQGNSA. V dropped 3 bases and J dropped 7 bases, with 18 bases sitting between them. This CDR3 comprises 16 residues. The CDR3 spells CASSFRAGAMVEKLFF. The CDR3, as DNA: TGTGCCAGCAGCTTTAGGGCGGGGGCAATGGTTGAAAAACTGTTTTTT.